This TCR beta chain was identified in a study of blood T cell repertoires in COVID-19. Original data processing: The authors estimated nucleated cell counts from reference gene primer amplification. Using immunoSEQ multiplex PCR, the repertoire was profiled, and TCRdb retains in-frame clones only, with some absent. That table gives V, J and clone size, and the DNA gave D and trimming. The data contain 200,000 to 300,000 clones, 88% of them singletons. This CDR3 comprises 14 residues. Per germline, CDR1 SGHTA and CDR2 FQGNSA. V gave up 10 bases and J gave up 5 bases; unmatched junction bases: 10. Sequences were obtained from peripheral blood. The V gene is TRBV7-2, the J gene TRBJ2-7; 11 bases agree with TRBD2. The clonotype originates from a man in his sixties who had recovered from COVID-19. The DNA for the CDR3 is TGTGCCACCAGAATAGCGGGGGGGCACCACGAGCAGTACTTC. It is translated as CATRIAGGHHEQYF.